This T cell receptor (beta chain) stems from a study of blood T cell repertoires in COVID-19. In germline, CDR1 is ENHRY, CDR2 SYGVKD. The CDR3 runs to 16 residues. The junction had 6 bases not matched to a gene; V was cut back by 2 bases and J by 4 bases. Only in-frame clones appear in the TCRdb table, and some are missing; sequencing was by immunoSEQ multiplex PCR. Of some 85,000 clones listed, more than 65% are singletons. The chain joins TRBV10-3 to TRBJ2-7, with TRBD2 matching over 12 bases. Sequences were obtained from peripheral blood. This clonotype was obtained from a man in his 70s with COVID-19, enrolled during active disease. CDR3: CAISEPLAGGRYEQYF. The CDR3 region has the DNA TGTGCCATCAGTGAGCCACTAGCGGGAGGCCGTTACGAGCAGTACTTC.